This is a list of T cell receptor beta chains from one sample in a study of T cells in Graves' hyperthyroidism and ophthalmopathy. TCRdb reprocessed the multiplex PCR reads with MiXCR, giving one entry per CDR3 protein. Of some 800,000 distinct CDR3 sequences listed, more than 30% are singletons. The specimen sequenced was blood. The receptors shown here come from a man younger than 30 with Graves' hyperthyroidism. Both conserved end residues are part of each CDR3. Each record gives: D gene, V gene, clone size, J gene, CDR3 DNA, CDR3 protein. A D gene is named only where the DNA matches it firmly. Part of the rows lack a size; the others show once, few, many or a class for expanded clones.

d_gene: .; v_gene: TRBV12-3/TRBV12-4; abundance: .; j_gene: TRBJ1-2; CDR3nt: TGTGCCAGCAGTTTTAAGGTAACGGCCGGGCACGGCTACACCTTC; CDR3aa: CASSFKVTAGHGYTF
d_gene: .; v_gene: TRBV29-1; abundance: .; j_gene: TRBJ2-7; CDR3nt: TGCAGCGTTGAGGGTGGGACTCCCCTTTACGAGCAGTACTTC; CDR3aa: CSVEGGTPLYEQYF
d_gene: .; v_gene: TRBV6-1; abundance: .; j_gene: TRBJ1-5; CDR3nt: TGTGCCAGCACCGCCAGTTGGGGATTGGATCAGCCCCAGCATTTT; CDR3aa: CASTASWGLDQPQHF
d_gene: .; v_gene: TRBV12-3/TRBV12-4; abundance: .; j_gene: TRBJ1-1; CDR3nt: TGTGCCAGCAGACAACAGGGTTGGGGAACTGAAGCTTTCTTT; CDR3aa: CASRQQGWGTEAFF
d_gene: TRBD1; v_gene: TRBV10-3; abundance: .; j_gene: TRBJ1-4; CDR3nt: TGTGCCAGCGCCCGGACAGGGGTCGGTGAAAAACTGTTTTTT; CDR3aa: CASARTGVGEKLFF
d_gene: .; v_gene: TRBV7-8; abundance: .; j_gene: TRBJ1-2; CDR3nt: TGCGCCAGCAGCTTGGATCCGACAGGCGCCCCAAGTATCTATGGCTACACCTTC; CDR3aa: CASSLDPTGAPSIYGYTF
d_gene: .; v_gene: TRBV7-9; abundance: many; j_gene: TRBJ1-1; CDR3nt: TGTGCCAGCAGCCATGACAGGCCTGAAGCTTTCTTT; CDR3aa: CASSHDRPEAFF
d_gene: TRBD2; v_gene: TRBV7-4; abundance: .; j_gene: TRBJ2-5; CDR3nt: TGTGCCAGCAGCCTAGTCTCCAGCGGGGGAACCCAAGAGACCCAGTACTTC; CDR3aa: CASSLVSSGGTQETQYF
d_gene: .; v_gene: TRBV29-1; abundance: many; j_gene: TRBJ2-5; CDR3nt: TGCAGCGTTGGGGGCAGGCAAGAGACCCAGTACTTC; CDR3aa: CSVGGRQETQYF
d_gene: TRBD2; v_gene: TRBV25-1; abundance: few; j_gene: TRBJ2-2; CDR3nt: TGTGCCAGCAGTGAAGGTGGCGGGAGGGCCTTTCTCGGGGAGCTGTTTTTT; CDR3aa: CASSEGGGRAFLGELFF
d_gene: .; v_gene: TRBV20-1; abundance: once; j_gene: TRBJ2-3; CDR3nt: TGCAGTGCCGCCGGAGAGCGGGATACGCAGTATTTT; CDR3aa: CSAAGERDTQYF
d_gene: TRBD1; v_gene: TRBV24-1; abundance: .; j_gene: TRBJ2-2; CDR3nt: TGTGCCACCAGTGGACCGGGACAGGGAGGCACCGGGGAGCTGTTTTTT; CDR3aa: CATSGPGQGGTGELFF
d_gene: TRBD2; v_gene: TRBV7-8; abundance: .; j_gene: TRBJ2-7; CDR3nt: TGTGCCAGCAGCTTGGGCGGGGGGGCCATGGTCTCCTACGAGCAGTACTTC; CDR3aa: CASSLGGGAMVSYEQYF
d_gene: .; v_gene: TRBV2; abundance: few; j_gene: TRBJ2-2; CDR3nt: TGTGCCAGCAGCCCCCTTGCGAGCACCGGGGAGCTGTTTTTT; CDR3aa: CASSPLASTGELFF
d_gene: .; v_gene: TRBV5-1; abundance: many; j_gene: TRBJ2-7; CDR3nt: TGCGCCAGCAGCTTACTGGACAGTGAGCAGTACTTC; CDR3aa: CASSLLDSEQYF
d_gene: TRBD1; v_gene: TRBV7-2; abundance: .; j_gene: TRBJ2-5; CDR3nt: TGTGCCAGCAGCAGAAAGGACAGGGTAGAGGCCCAGTACTTC; CDR3aa: CASSRKDRVEAQYF
d_gene: .; v_gene: TRBV20-1; abundance: many; j_gene: TRBJ1-5; CDR3nt: TGCAGTGCTAGATTGAGGGACACCAGCAATCAGCCCCAGCATTTT; CDR3aa: CSARLRDTSNQPQHF